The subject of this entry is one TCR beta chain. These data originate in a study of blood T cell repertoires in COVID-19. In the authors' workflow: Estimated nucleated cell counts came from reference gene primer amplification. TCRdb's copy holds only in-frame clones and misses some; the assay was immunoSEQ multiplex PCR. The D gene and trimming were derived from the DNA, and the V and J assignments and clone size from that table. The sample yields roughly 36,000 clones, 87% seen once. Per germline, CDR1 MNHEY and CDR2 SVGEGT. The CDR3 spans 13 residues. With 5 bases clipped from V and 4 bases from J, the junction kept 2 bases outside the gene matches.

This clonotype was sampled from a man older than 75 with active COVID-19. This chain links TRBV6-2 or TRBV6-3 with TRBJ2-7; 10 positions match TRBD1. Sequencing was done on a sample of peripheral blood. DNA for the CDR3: TGTGCCAGCAGTGCGGACAGGGGGTACGAGCAGTACTTC. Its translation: CASSADRGYEQYF.